This T cell receptor (beta chain) was sequenced for a study of radiotherapy plus CTLA-4 blockade in lung cancer. Study context: Across the patients, objective responses occurred in about 19%, and disease control in roughly 30%.

It was focal radiation plus CTLA-4 blockade with ipilimumab that patients with chemo-refractory metastatic non-small-cell lung cancer received. This clone was counted only a few times. What it binds is not known. Other DNA sequences in the sample encode the same CDR3. Measured with immunoSEQ multiplex PCR; TCRdb has only the in-frame clones, and not every one. The profile shows about 46,000 clones, approximately 80% of them singletons. General study results and limits: Early blood T cell clone dynamics, with interferon-beta, were reported to best predict response. TCR clones originating in tumors grew in number in blood after radiotherapy plus ipilimumab.

CDR3 length: 13 residues. The germline V and J ends were trimmed by 2 bases and 4 bases, with 6 bases remaining between them. CDR1 and CDR2 from the germline V gene are MNHEY and SVGAGI. Sample: peripheral blood, taken from a patient treated with radiotherapy plus ipilimumab. The source is a human donor with non-small cell lung cancer whose response to radiotherapy plus ipilimumab could not be evaluated. The chain recombines TRBV6-5 with TRBJ1-3; the D gene is possibly TRBD1 (6 bases). The CDR3 DNA reads TGTGCCAGCAGTTACAGGGGGGGAAACACCATATATTTT. Translating gives CASSYRGGNTIYF.